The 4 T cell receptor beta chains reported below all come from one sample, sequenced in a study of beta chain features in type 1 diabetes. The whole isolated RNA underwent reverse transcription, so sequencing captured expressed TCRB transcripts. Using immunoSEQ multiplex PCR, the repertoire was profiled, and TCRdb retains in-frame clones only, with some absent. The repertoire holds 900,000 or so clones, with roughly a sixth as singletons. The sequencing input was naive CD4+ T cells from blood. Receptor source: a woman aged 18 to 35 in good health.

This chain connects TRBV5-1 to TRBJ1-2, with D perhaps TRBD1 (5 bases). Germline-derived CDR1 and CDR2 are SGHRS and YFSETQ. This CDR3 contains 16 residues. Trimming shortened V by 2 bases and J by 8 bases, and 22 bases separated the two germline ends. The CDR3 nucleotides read TGCGCCAGCAGCTTCTCGGCGGTGCAGGGACTTAACGGCTACACCTTC. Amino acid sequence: CASSFSAVQGLNGYTF.

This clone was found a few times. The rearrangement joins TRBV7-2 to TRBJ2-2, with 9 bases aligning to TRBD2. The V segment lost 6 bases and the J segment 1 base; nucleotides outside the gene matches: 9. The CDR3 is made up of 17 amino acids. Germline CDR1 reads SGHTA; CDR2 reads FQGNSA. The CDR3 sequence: CASRAFLAGMNTGELFF. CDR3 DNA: TGTGCCAGCAGGGCCTTTCTAGCGGGAATGAACACCGGGGAGCTGTTTTTT.

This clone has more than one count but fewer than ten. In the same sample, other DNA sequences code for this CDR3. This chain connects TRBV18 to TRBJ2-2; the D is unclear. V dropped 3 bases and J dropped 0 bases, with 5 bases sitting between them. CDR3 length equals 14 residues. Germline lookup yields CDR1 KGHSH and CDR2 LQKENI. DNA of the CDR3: TGTGCCAGCTCACCGAGTACGAACACCGGGGAGCTGTTTTTT. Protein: CASSPSTNTGELFF.

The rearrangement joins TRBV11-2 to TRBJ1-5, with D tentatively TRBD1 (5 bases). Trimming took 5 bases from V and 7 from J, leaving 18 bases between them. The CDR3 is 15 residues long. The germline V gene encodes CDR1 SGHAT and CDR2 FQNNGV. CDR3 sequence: CASSPPIGAWQPQHF. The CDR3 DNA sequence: TGTGCCAGCAGCCCCCCCATTGGGGCATGGCAGCCCCAGCATTTT.